Sequencing of this T cell receptor beta chain was carried out in a study of response to subunit inactivated influenza vaccine. Study-level points and caveats: Few additional T cells are recruited per seasonal influenza vaccination, authors suggested.

TCRdb re-called the RT-PCR reads through MiXCR, storing one row per CDR3 protein. The sample has roughly 670,000 distinct CDR3 sequences, about 15% seen once. There are 17 residues in the CDR3. V dropped 3 bases and J dropped 4; count of bases not matched to a gene: 12. This clonotype appeared many times. Antigen specificity is unknown. Sequences were derived from PBMCs from blood, sampled 14 days before vaccination. This receptor was taken from a man in his fifties who received an inactivated influenza vaccine. The genes are TRBV12-3 or TRBV12-4 and TRBJ1-1; TRBD1 matches 9 bases. This CDR3 is CASSLGFLDRGVTEAFF. In DNA, the CDR3 is TGTGCCAGCAGTTTGGGTTTCTTGGACAGGGGTGTCACTGAAGCTTTCTTT.